This passage covers 10 T cell receptor beta chains from one sample sequenced in a study of T cells in women clearing cervical HPV infection. Profiling relied on immunoSEQ multiplex PCR, and the TCRdb table lists in-frame clones only, not all of them. This sample's table has 15,000 or so clones. Sequencing was done on a sample of blood buffy coat. The receptors derive from a woman aged 18 to 75 with a cervical HPV16 infection that either progressed to CIN3+ or cleared (not recorded which).

Worth noting for this clone: The missing CDR3 end, 3 residues past where the read stops, is filled in from the germline J gene. V usage is TRBV20-1 and J usage is TRBJ1-5; no clear D. Germline V gene sequence: CDR1 DFQATT, CDR2 SNEGSKA (reference sequence). CDR3 length: 14 residues. Trimming cost V 3 bases and J 2 bases, with 11 bases left between them. CDR3 protein: CSASPGSGNQPQHF. Partial CDR3 DNA: TGCAGTGCTAGCCCGGGGTCCGGCAATCAGCCC.

The DNA read from the CDR3 is TGTGCCAGCAGTGATATCTTTGGGGGGTCCTACGAG. Residues: CASSDIFGGSYE. The CDR3 reads in full as CASSDIFGGSYEQYF. The chain combines TRBV25-1 with TRBJ2-7, with a possible D match to TRBD2 (6 bases). The read comes to an end 3 residues before the CDR3 does, leaving the germline J gene to fill in the end. CDR3 length: 15 residues. V dropped 3 bases and J dropped 1 base, with 13 bases sitting between them. The germline V gene encodes CDR1 MGHDK and CDR2 SYGVNS.

A remark on this clone: The read ends 3 residues shy of where the CDR3 ends; the end is completed using the germline J gene. The gene calls are TRBV28 and TRBJ1-2; tentatively, D is TRBD1 (6 bases). From germline, CDR1 is MDHEN and CDR2 SYDVKM. This CDR3 is 12 amino acids long. The CDR3: CASTRIGGGYTF. The sequenced CDR3 bases are TGTGCCAGCACCAGAATAGGGGGAGGC.

For this clone: The sequence runs out 3 residues before the end of the CDR3; the remainder is reconstructed from the germline J gene. The chain recombines TRBV30 with TRBJ2-5; 11 nucleotides match TRBD2. CDR1 is GTSNPN, CDR2 SVGIG, per germline (reference sequence). Trimming took 5 bases from V and 2 from J; bases not matched to a gene: 4. The CDR3 covers 14 residues. The CDR3 here is CAWAGLADQETQYF. Partial CDR3 DNA: TGTGCCTGGGCGGGACTAGCGGATCAAGAGACC.

On this clone itself: From the germline J gene comes the end of the CDR3, since the read stops 3 residues before it. This chain links TRBV28 with TRBJ2-5; 9 positions match TRBD1. The V gene's germline CDR1 is MDHEN and CDR2 SYDVKM. This CDR3 has 15 amino acids. V lost 6 bases to trimming and J lost 3 bases; unmatched junction nucleotides: 8. Here the CDR3 reads CASSKPRTGEETQYF. The DNA read from the CDR3 is TGTGCCAGCAGCAAACCCCGGACAGGGGAAGAGACC.

CDR3 DNA, as far as it was read: TGTGCCAGCAGTGAACCCGGGACATCATATAGCAATCAGCCC. The encoded protein is CASSEPGTSYSNQP. The whole CDR3 reads CASSEPGTSYSNQPQHF. The chain recombines TRBV6-1 with TRBJ1-5; maybe TRBD1 (6 bases). The read comes to an end 3 residues before the CDR3 does, leaving the germline J gene to fill in the end. The CDR3 has 17 amino acids. Per the germline V gene, CDR1 is MNHNS and CDR2 is SASEGT. Deletions cut 2 bases from V and 0 bases from J, with 14 bases between.

Regarding this clone: The read ends 3 residues early relative to the CDR3; the germline J gene fills the gap. This chain links TRBV5-1 with TRBJ2-2, with 9 bases aligning to TRBD2. The CDR3 consists of 15 residues. V shed 4 bases and J 4 bases; nucleotides not matched to a gene: 5. The V gene's germline CDR1 is SGHRS and CDR2 YFSETQ. CDR3 residues: CASSPTAGGTGELFF. The CDR3 DNA, read in part, is TGCGCCAGCAGCCCCACAGCGGGGGGCACCGGGGAG.

Details on this clone: The CDR3 end falls 3 residues outside the read, so it is completed with the germline J gene. V usage is TRBV19 and J usage is TRBJ1-5, with 10 bases aligning to TRBD1. The V gene's germline CDR1 is LNHDA and CDR2 SQIVND (reference sequence). Unmatched junction bases numbered 4, after V lost 5 bases and J lost 6 bases. The CDR3 covers 14 residues. The sequenced CDR3 bases are TGTGCCAGTAGTGTCCGGGACAGGGGTCAGCCC. It yields the protein CASSVRDRGQP. From start to end, the CDR3 is CASSVRDRGQPQHF.

For this clone: The read ends 3 residues before the CDR3 terminus; that terminus is restored from the germline J gene. The chain is built from TRBV6-1 and TRBJ1-2; TRBD1 might be the D (6 bases). Per germline, CDR1 MNHNS and CDR2 SASEGT. V dropped 3 bases and J dropped 7 bases, with 12 bases sitting between them. CDR3 length: 13 residues. The CDR3: CASSDGTSCGYTF. The DNA read from the CDR3 is TGTGCCAGCAGTGATGGGACATCCTGTGGC.

CDR3 loop: CASSFETGFNSPLHF. The CDR3 bases that were read are TGTGCCAGCAGCTTTGAGACAGGGTTCAATTCACCC. The rearrangement joins TRBV7-8 to TRBJ1-6; TRBD1 aligns across 7 bases. The sequenced fragment ends 3 residues before the CDR3 boundary, so the rest is inferred from the germline J gene. The germline gives CDR1 SGHVS, CDR2 FQNEAQ. The CDR3 is 15 amino acids. Unmatched junction bases numbered 6, after V lost 3 bases and J lost 7 bases.